This TCR beta chain came from a study of blood T cell repertoires in COVID-19 (dated by TCRdb to 2019 to 2021). For the study in its entirety: Collaborator samples came from the United States, Italy and Spain and covered acute and convalescent phases of COVID-19. The prospective study material was composed of cDNA or gDNA derived from T cells, B-cell-depleted T cells, or PBMCs. Sample metadata almost always included a de-identified subject ID, COVID-19 status, age in years and sex. The dataset comprised deeply sampled blood TCRbeta repertoires from subjects exposed to, actively infected with, or recovered from COVID-19. Where HLA class I and class II types were available, the types were taken from metadata supplied by the sample provider, not from assay-based typing. A freely available public database, intended as a resource for researchers studying the immune response to SARS-CoV-2, is where the repertoires were released. The samples were drawn from the first 160 participants of the ongoing ImmuneRACE study and from some 1,300 subjects provided by 6 global collaborators. Broad study findings and their caveats: The amount of clinical and demographic metadata varied by source and participant and was provided uncurated.

V and J lose 3 bases and 0 bases, and a span of 15 bases separates them. The germline V gene supplies CDR1 SGHTA and CDR2 FQGNSA. The CDR3 covers 17 residues, taking in both the cysteine and the phenylalanine. Only the CDR3 DNA stays, 51 bases, in frame from base 1. Enrolling through a virtual design, the prospective study's participants ranged in age from roughly 18 to 95 years and lived across around 25 United States geographic areas. In the prospective study, participants were assigned to cohorts based on the clinical history participants reported in a screening survey and a study questionnaire. In the prospective study, mobile phlebotomists collected whole blood, serum and a nasopharyngeal or oropharyngeal swab from each participant. Participants in the prospective study had the option to provide additional blood draws and questionnaires over an approximately two-month period. Prospective study blood samples were shipped either frozen or at room temperature before DNA extraction.

TCRbeta CDR3 regions were amplified from genomic DNA by means of the immunoSEQ Assay, a bias-controlled multiplex PCR. The paper's data handling went like this. Within the assay, amplification of reference gene primers was used to estimate how many nucleated cells each sample contained. Sequence reads were collapsed and filtered to measure the absolute abundance of every unique TCRbeta CDR3 rearrangement. For each sample, productive Simpson clonality was calculated as the square root of Simpson's diversity index across productive rearrangements. TCRdb holds this immuneACCESS table with in-frame rearrangements only. Some clones are missing; in checked studies, unresolved V genes explain under half, and the rest has no known cause. D and trimming were read from the DNA, whereas the V and J calls and clone size are those reported in that table. This sample comprises roughly 250,000 clones, 88% of them detected only once. Of the sample, roughly 1.2% is held by the ten largest clones.

As to this clone: There is no known antigen for this receptor. No clone much larger than this one lies a single base away; base qualities are absent.

Sequences were obtained from PBMCs or T cells enriched from blood (not recorded which). This TCR was sampled from a woman aged 40 to 55 with acute COVID-19. The chain links TRBV7-2 with TRBJ1-5; the D region possibly corresponds to TRBD1 (6 bases align). This receptor carries the CDR3 CASSLVAGVYSNQPQHF. The bases are TGTGCCAGCAGCTTGGTCGCAGGGGTCTATAGCAATCAGCCCCAGCATTTT.